This T cell receptor beta chain came from a study of human thymus T cells. Looked up from germline, CDR1 is SNHLY and CDR2 is FYNNEI. V lost 6 bases, J lost 0 bases, and 22 bases stayed unmatched. The CDR3 covers 22 residues. Generated by immunoSEQ multiplex PCR, the TCRdb table keeps only in-frame clones and is missing some. The table lists about 78,000 clones, around 96% of them singletons. Study-level findings and limits: Unrelated individuals reportedly shared highly overlapping thymic TCR repertoires.

Remarks on this clone: Its cognate antigen is unknown.

Resections removed during corrective heart surgery provided the thymus tissue used. Healthy Finnish infants having corrective surgery for congenital heart defects served as donors. The V and J genes are TRBV2 and TRBJ2-1; 11 nucleotides agree with TRBD2. This TCR derives from a boy under three years old with a congenital heart defect but otherwise immunologically healthy. What was sequenced was thymus tissue. The CDR3 DNA sequence: TGTGCCAGCAGAGGCCTCCTAGCGCGGTTCCTAGCGGGGGGCCGCTCCTACAATGAGCAGTTCTTC. Translating gives CASRGLLARFLAGGRSYNEQFF. Combining the CDR3 with reference TRBV2 and TRBJ2-1 gives the whole variable domain EPEVTQTPSHQVTQMGQEVILRCVPISNHLYFYWYRQILGQKVEFLVSFYNNEISEKSEIFDDQFSVERPDGSNFTLKIRSTKLEDSAMYFCASRGLLARFLAGGRSYNEQFFGPGTRLTVL.